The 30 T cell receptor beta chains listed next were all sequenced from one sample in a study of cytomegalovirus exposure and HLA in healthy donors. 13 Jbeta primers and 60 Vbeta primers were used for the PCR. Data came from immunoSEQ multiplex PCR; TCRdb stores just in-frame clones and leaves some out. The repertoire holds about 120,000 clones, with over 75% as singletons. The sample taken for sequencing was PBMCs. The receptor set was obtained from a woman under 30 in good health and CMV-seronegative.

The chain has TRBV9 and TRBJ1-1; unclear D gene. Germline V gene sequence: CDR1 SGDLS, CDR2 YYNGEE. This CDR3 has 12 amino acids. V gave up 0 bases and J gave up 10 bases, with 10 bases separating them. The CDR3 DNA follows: TGTGCCAGCAGCGTAGTGGCGGGGATAGCTTTCTTT. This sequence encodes CASSVVAGIAFF.

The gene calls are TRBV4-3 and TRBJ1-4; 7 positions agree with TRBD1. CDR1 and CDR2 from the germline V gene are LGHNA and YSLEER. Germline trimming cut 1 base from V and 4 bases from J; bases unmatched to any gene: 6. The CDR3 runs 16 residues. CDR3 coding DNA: TGCGCCAGCAGCCAAGGGCGGCAGGGGGTTAATGAAAAACTGTTTTTT. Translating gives CASSQGRQGVNEKLFF.

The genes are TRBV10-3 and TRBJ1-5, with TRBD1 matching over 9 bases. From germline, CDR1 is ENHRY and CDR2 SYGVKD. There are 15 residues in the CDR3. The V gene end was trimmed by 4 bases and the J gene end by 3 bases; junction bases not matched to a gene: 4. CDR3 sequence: CAISAGQGYNQPQHF. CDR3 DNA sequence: TGTGCCATCAGTGCGGGACAGGGTTACAATCAGCCCCAGCATTTT.

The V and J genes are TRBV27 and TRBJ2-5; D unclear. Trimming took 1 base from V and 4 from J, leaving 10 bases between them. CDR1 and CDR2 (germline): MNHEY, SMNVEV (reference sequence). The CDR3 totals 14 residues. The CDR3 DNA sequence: TGTGCCAGCAGTTTATACGGTCCAGGAGAGACCCAGTACTTC. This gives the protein CASSLYGPGETQYF.

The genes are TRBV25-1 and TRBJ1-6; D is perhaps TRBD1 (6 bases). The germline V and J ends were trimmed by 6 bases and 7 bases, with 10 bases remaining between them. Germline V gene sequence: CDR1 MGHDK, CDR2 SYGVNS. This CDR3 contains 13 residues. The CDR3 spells CASRQGENSPLHF. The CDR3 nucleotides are TGTGCCAGCAGACAGGGAGAAAATTCACCCCTCCACTTT.

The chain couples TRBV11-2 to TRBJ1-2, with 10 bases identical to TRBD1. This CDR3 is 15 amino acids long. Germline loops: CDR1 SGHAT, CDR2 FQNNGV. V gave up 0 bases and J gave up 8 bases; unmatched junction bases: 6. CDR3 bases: TGTGCCAGCAGCTTAGATCGGACAGGGGGACGGGGCTACACCTTC. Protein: CASSLDRTGGRGYTF.

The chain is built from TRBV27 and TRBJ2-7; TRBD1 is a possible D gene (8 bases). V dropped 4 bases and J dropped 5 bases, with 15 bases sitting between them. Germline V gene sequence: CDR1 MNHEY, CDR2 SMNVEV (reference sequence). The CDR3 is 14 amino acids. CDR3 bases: TGTGCCAGCAGTTCACAGGGGGGGCGGGACGAGCAGTACTTC. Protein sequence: CASSSQGGRDEQYF.

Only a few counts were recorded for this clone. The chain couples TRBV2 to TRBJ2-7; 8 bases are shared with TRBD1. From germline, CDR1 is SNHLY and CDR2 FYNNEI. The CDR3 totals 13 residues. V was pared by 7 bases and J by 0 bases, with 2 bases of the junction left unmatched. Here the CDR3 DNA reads TGTGCCAGCAAACAGGGGGTCTCCTACGAGCAGTACTTC. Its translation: CASKQGVSYEQYF.

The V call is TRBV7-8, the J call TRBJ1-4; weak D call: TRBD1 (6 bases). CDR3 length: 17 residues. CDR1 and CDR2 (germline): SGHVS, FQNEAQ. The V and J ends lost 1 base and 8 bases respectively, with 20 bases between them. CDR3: CASSLEGGGEPGEKLFF. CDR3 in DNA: TGTGCCAGCAGCTTAGAAGGGGGAGGGGAGCCTGGCGAAAAACTGTTTTTT. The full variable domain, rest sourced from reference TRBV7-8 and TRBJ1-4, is GAGVSQSPRYKVAKRGQDVALRCDPISGHVSLFWYQQALGQGPEFLTYFQNEAQLDKSGLPSDRFFAERPEGSVSTLKIQRTQQEDSAVYLCASSLEGGGEPGEKLFFGSGTQLSVL.

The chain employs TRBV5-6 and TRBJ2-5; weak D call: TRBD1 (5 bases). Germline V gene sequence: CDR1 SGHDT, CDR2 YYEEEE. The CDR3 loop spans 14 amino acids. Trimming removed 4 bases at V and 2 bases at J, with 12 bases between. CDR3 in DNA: TGTGCCAGCAGCCAAAGGGGCGGACAAGAGACCCAGTACTTC. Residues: CASSQRGGQETQYF.

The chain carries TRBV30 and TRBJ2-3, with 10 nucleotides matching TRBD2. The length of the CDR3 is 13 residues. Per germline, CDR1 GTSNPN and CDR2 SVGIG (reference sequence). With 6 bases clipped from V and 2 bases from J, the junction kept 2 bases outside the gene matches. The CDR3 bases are TGTGCCTGTGGACTAGCGGACACAGATACGCAGTATTTT. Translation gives CACGLADTDTQYF.

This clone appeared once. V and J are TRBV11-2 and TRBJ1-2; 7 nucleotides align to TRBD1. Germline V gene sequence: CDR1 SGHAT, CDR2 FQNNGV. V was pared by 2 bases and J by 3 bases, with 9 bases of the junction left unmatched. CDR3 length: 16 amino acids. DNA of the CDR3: TGTGCCAGCAGCTTAAAATGGGGACAGACGGACTATGGCTACACCTTC. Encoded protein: CASSLKWGQTDYGYTF. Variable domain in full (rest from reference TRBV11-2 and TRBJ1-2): EAGVAQSPRYKIIEKRQSVAFWCNPISGHATLYWYQQILGQGPKLLIQFQNNGVVDDSQLPKDRFSAERLKGVDSTLKIQPAKLEDSAVYLCASSLKWGQTDYGYTFGSGTRLTVV.

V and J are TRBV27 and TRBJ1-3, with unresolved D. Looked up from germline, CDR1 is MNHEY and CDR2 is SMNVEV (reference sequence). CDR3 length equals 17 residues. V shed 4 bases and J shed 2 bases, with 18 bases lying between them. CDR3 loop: CASSSQTLTTPGNTIYF. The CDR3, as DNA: TGTGCCAGCAGTTCCCAAACCCTGACTACTCCTGGAAACACCATATATTTT.

The CDR3, as DNA: TGTGCCTGGAGTTGGTCAGGGGGCACTGAAGCTTTCTTT. This sequence encodes CAWSWSGGTEAFF. The chain uses TRBV30 and TRBJ1-1, with 7 bases lining up with TRBD1. Trimming cost V 2 bases and J 4 bases; bases outside gene matches: 4. Germline V gene lookup returns CDR1 GTSNPN and CDR2 SVGIG (reference sequence). CDR3 length equals 13 residues.

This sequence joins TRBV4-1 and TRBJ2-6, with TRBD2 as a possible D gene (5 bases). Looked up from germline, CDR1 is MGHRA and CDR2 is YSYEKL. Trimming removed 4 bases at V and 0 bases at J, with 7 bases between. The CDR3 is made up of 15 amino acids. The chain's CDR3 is CASSLAGSGANVLTF. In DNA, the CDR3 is TGCGCCAGCAGCCTTGCGGGCTCTGGGGCCAACGTCCTGACTTTC.

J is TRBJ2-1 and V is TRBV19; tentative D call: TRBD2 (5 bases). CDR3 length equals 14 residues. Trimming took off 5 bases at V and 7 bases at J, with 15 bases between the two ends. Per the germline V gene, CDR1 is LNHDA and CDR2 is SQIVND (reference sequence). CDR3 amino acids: CASSVAAGENEQFF. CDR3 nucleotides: TGTGCCAGTAGTGTTGCCGCCGGGGAGAATGAGCAGTTCTTC.

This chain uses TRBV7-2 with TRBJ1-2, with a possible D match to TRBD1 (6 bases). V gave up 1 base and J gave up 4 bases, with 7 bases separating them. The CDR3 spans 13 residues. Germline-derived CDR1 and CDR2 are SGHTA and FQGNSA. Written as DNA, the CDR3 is TGTGCCAGCAGCTTAGACAGGGCCTATGGCTACACCTTC. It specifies CASSLDRAYGYTF.

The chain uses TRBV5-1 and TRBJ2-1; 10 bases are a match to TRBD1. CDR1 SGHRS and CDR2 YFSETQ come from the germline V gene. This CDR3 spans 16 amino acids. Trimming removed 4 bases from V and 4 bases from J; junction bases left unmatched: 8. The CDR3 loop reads CASSAGTGVAYNEQFF. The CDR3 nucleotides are TGCGCCAGCAGCGCCGGGACAGGGGTTGCTTACAATGAGCAGTTCTTC.

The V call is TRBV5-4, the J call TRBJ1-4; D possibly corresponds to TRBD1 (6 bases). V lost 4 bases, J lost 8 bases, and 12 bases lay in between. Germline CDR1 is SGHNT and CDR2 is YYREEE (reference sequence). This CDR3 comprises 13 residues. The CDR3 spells CASSGGPGEKLFF. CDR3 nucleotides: TGTGCCAGCAGCGGGGGCCCGGGGGAAAAACTGTTTTTT. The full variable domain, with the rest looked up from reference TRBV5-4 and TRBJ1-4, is ETGVTQSPTHLIKTRGQQVTLRCSSQSGHNTVSWYQQALGQGPQFIFQYYREEENGRGNFPPRFSGLQFPNYSSELNVNALELDDSALYLCASSGGPGEKLFFGSGTQLSVL.

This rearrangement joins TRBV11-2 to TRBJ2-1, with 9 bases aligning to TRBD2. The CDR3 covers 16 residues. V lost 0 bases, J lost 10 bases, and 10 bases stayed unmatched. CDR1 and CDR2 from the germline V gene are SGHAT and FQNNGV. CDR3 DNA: TGTGCCAGCAGCTTAGAGAGTAGCGGGAGACTCAAAGAGCAGTTCTTC. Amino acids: CASSLESSGRLKEQFF.

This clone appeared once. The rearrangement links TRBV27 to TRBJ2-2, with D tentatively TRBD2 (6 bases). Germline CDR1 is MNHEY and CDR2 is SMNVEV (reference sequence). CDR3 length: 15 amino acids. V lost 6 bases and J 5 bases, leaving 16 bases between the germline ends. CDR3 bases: TGTGCCAGCAGCCCTACGGGGGAAGGTACCGGGGAGCTGTTTTTT. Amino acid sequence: CASSPTGEGTGELFF.

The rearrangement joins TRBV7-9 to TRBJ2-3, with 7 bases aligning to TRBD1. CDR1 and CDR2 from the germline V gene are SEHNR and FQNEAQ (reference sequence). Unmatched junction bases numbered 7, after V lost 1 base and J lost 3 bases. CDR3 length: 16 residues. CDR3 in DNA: TGTGCCAGCAGCTTAGTGGGCAGGGGGTCAACAGATACGCAGTATTTT. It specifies CASSLVGRGSTDTQYF. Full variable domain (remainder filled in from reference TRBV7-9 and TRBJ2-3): DTGVSQNPRHKITKRGQNVTFRCDPISEHNRLYWYRQTLGQGPEFLTYFQNEAQLEKSRLLSDRFSAERPKGSFSTLEIQRTEQGDSAMYLCASSLVGRGSTDTQYFGPGTRLTVL.

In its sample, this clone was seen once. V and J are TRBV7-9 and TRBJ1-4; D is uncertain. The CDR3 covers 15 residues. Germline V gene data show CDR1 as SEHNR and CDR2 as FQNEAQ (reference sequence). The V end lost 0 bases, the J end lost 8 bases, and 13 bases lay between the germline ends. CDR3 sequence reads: CASSLATGAGEKLFF. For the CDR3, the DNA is TGTGCCAGCAGCTTAGCGACGGGTGCGGGCGAAAAACTGTTTTTT.

CDR3 loop: CASSLLQGAFEKLFF. The CDR3 DNA follows: TGTGCCAGCAGTCTACTGCAGGGGGCATTTGAAAAACTGTTTTTT. The rearrangement uses TRBV7-9 and TRBJ1-4, with 8 bases matching TRBD1. The trim removed 6 bases at V and 7 bases at J, leaving 10 bases unmatched. The CDR3 spans 15 residues. Germline V gives CDR1 SEHNR, CDR2 FQNEAQ (reference sequence).

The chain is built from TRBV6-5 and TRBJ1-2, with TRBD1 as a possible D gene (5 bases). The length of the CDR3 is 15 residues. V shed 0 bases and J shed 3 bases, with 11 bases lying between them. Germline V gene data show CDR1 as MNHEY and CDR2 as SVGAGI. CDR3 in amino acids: CASSYSEGVHYGYTF. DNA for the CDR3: TGTGCCAGCAGTTACTCGGAAGGGGTACACTATGGCTACACCTTC.

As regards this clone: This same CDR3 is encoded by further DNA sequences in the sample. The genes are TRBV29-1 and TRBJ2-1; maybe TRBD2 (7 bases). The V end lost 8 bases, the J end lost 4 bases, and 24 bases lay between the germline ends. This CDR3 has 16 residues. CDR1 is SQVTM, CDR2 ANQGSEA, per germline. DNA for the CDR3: TGCAGCACGACCCCCACTACGGGGGGCTATTACAATGAGCAGTTCTTC. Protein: CSTTPTTGGYYNEQFF.

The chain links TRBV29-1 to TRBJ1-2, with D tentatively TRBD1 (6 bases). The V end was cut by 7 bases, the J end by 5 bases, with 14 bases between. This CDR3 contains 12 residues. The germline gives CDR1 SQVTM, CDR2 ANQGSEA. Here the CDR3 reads CSAGTTSYGYTF. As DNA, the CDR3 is TGCAGCGCCGGGACAACCTCTTATGGCTACACCTTC. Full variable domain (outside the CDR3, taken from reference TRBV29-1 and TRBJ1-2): SAVISQKPSRDICQRGTSLTIQCQVDSQVTMMFWYRQQPGQSLTLIATANQGSEATYESGFVIDKFPISRPNLTFSTLTVSNMSPEDSSIYLCSAGTTSYGYTFGSGTRLTVV.

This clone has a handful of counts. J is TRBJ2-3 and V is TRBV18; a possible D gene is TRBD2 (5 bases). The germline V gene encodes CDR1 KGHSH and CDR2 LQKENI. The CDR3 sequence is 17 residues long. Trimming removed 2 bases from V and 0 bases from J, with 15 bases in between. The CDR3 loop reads CASSPGSGSASTDTQYF. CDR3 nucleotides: TGTGCCAGCTCACCAGGGAGCGGCTCCGCTAGCACAGATACGCAGTATTTT. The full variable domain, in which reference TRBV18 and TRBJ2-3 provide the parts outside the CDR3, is NAGVMQNPRHLVRRRGQEARLRCSPMKGHSHVYWYRQLPEEGLKFMVYLQKENIIDESGMPKERFSAEFPKEGPSILRIQQVVRGDSAAYFCASSPGSGSASTDTQYFGPGTRLTVL.

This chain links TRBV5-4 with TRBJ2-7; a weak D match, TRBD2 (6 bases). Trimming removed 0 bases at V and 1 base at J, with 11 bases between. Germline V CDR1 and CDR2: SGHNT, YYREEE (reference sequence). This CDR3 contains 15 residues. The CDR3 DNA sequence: TGTGCCAGCAGCTTGGTTCCTAGCGAATCCTACGAGCAGTACTTC. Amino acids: CASSLVPSESYEQYF.

CDR3 residues: CASSLDRPGELFF. The CDR3 DNA is TGCGCCAGCAGCTTGGACAGGCCCGGGGAGCTGTTTTTT. The chain has TRBV5-1 and TRBJ2-2; maybe TRBD1 (5 bases). CDR3 length equals 13 residues. The V gene lost 0 bases and the J gene lost 6 bases, with 6 bases spanning the gap. Germline V gene data show CDR1 as SGHRS and CDR2 as YFSETQ. Combining the CDR3 with reference TRBV5-1 and TRBJ2-2 gives the whole variable domain KAGVTQTPRYLIKTRGQQVTLSCSPISGHRSVSWYQQTPGQGLQFLFEYFSETQRNKGNFPGRFSGRQFSNSRSEMNVSTLELGDSALYLCASSLDRPGELFFGEGSRLTVL.